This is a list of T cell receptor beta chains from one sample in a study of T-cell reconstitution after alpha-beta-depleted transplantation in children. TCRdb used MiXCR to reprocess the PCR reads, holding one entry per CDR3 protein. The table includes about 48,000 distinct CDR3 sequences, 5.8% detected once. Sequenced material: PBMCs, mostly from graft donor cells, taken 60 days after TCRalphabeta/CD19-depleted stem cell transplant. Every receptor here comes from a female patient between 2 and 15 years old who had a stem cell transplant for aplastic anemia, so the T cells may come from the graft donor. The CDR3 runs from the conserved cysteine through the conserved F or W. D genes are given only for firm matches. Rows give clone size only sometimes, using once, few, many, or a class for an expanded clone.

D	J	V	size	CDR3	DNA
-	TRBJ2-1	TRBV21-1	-	CASPGTSGSGEQFF	TGTGCCAGCCCCGGGACTAGCGGGAGCGGGGAGCAGTTCTTC
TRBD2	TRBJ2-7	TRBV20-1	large	CSARDEASGNTYEQYF	TGCAGTGCTAGAGATGAAGCTAGCGGGAATACCTACGAGCAGTACTTC
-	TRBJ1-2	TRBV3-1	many	CASSQDGVHGYTF	TGTGCCAGCAGCCAAGATGGAGTCCATGGCTACACCTTC
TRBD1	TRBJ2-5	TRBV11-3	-	CASRPQGALQETQYF	TGTGCCAGCAGACCACAGGGGGCGCTTCAAGAGACCCAGTACTTC
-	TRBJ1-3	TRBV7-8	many	CASSEQGSAYGNTIYF	TGTGCCAGCAGCGAACAGGGCTCAGCTTACGGAAACACCATATATTTT
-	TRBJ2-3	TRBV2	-	CASRALRMYF	TGTGCCAGCAGGGCCCTTAGGATGTATTTT
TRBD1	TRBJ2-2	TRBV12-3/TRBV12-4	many	CASSLTGTGRGTGELFF	TGTGCCAGCAGCCTAACCGGGACAGGGAGAGGTACCGGGGAGCTGTTTTTT
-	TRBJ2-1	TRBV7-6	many	CASSSREGRVEQFF	TGTGCCAGCAGCTCCAGAGAGGGGCGGGTCGAGCAGTTCTTC
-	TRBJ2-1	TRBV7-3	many	CASSLMNWNEQFF	TGTGCCAGCAGCTTAATGAACTGGAATGAGCAGTTCTTC
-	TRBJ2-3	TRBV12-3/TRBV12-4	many	CASSLRMASTDTQYF	TGTGCCAGCAGTTTGAGAATGGCTAGCACAGATACGCAGTATTTT
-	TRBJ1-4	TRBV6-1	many	CASSETVNEKLFF	TGTGCCAGCAGTGAGACAGTAAATGAAAAACTGTTTTTT
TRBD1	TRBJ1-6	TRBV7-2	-	CASSSLWTGTNSPLHF	TGTGCCAGCAGCTCCCTTTGGACAGGGACGAATTCACCCCTCCACTTT
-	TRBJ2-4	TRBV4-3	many	CASSQGVVAKNIQYF	TGCGCCAGCAGCCAAGGAGTGGTAGCCAAAAACATTCAGTACTTC
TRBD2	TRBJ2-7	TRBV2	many	CASSQTGAGVSYEQYF	TGTGCCAGCAGTCAGACTGGCGCGGGAGTCTCCTACGAGCAGTACTTC
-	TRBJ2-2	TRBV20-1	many	CSARPADGELFF	TGCAGTGCTAGACCCGCGGACGGGGAGCTGTTTTTT
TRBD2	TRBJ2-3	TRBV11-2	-	CASSLELAGWDTQYF	TGTGCCAGCAGCTTAGAATTAGCGGGGTGGGATACGCAGTATTTT
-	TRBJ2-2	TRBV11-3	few	CASSSLDGELFF	TGTGCCAGCAGCTCGCTCGACGGGGAGCTGTTTTTT
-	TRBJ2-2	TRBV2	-	CASSAPDTGELFF	TGTGCCAGCAGTGCCCCGGACACCGGGGAGCTGTTTTTT
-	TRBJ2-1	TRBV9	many	CASSFTQGPNYNEQFF	TGTGCCAGCAGTTTTACCCAGGGTCCAAACTACAATGAGCAGTTCTTC
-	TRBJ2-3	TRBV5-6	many	CASSLATRQHTDTQYF	TGTGCCAGCAGCTTGGCGACTAGACAACACACAGATACGCAGTATTTT
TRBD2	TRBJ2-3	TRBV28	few	CASIYAGTSGVVDTQYF	TGTGCCAGCATCTATGCGGGGACTAGCGGGGTCGTAGATACGCAGTATTTT
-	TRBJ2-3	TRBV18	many	CASSQTRSTDTQYF	TGTGCCAGCTCACAAACGCGGAGCACAGATACGCAGTATTTT
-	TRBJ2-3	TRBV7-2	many	CASSSGLVPNSDTQYF	TGTGCCAGCAGCTCGGGCCTAGTCCCTAATTCAGATACGCAGTATTTT
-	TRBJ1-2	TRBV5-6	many	CASSSQVGLFGYTF	TGTGCCAGCAGCTCCCAAGTAGGATTGTTTGGCTACACCTTC
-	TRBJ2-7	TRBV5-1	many	CASSLLREQYF	TGCGCCAGCAGCCTACTTCGAGAGCAGTACTTC
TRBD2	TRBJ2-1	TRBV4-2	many	CASSVGLGPYNEQFF	TGTGCCAGCAGCGTGGGACTAGGGCCCTACAATGAGCAGTTCTTC
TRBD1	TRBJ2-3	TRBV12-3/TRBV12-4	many	CASSRTGPDTQYF	TGTGCCAGCAGTAGGACAGGTCCAGATACGCAGTATTTT
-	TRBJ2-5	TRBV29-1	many	CSVGVPETQYF	TGCAGCGTTGGAGTTCCAGAGACCCAGTACTTC
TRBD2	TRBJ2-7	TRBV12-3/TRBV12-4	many	CASSLSASGRAYEQYF	TGTGCCAGCAGTTTATCCGCTAGCGGGAGGGCCTACGAGCAGTACTTC
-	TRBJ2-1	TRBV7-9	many	CASSLWGGDEQFF	TGTGCCAGCAGCCTATGGGGAGGCGATGAGCAGTTCTTC
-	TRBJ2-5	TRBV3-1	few	CASSPGTGARETQYF	TGTGCCAGCAGCCCCGGGACGGGGGCCCGGGAGACCCAGTACTTC
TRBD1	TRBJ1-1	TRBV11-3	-	CASSLDLWTGRNTEAFF	TGTGCCAGCAGCTTAGATCTCTGGACAGGGAGGAACACTGAAGCTTTCTTT
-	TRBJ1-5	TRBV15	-	CATSTAGGNQPQHF	TGTGCCACCAGCACTGCAGGGGGCAATCAGCCCCAGCATTTT
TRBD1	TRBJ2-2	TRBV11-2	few	CASSYQGAWTGELFF	TGTGCCAGCAGCTACCAGGGGGCGTGGACCGGGGAGCTGTTTTTT
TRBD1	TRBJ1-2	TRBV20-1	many	CSAPDRGNYGYTF	TGCAGTGCCCCGGACAGGGGTAACTATGGCTACACCTTC
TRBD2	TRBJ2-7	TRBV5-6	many	CASSWTSSDEQYF	TGTGCCAGCAGCTGGACTAGTAGCGACGAGCAGTACTTC
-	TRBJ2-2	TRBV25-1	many	CASSEVGGRVSGELFF	TGTGCCAGCAGTGAAGTTGGGGGGAGAGTCTCCGGGGAGCTGTTTTTT
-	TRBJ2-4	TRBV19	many	CASSITGAKNIQYF	TGTGCCAGTAGTATCACAGGAGCCAAAAACATTCAGTACTTC
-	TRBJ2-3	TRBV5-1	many	CASSLGPPPDTQYF	TGCGCCAGCAGCTTGGGGCCGCCTCCAGATACGCAGTATTTT
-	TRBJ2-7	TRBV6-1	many	CASSAAGTFEYEQYF	TGTGCCAGCAGTGCGGCCGGGACATTTGAATACGAGCAGTACTTC
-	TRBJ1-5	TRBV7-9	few	CASSLGSQPQHF	TGTGCCAGCAGCTTAGGCAGTCAGCCCCAGCATTTT
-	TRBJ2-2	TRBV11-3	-	CASSLVKGTTGELFF	TGTGCCAGCAGCTTAGTGAAGGGGACAACCGGGGAGCTGTTTTTT
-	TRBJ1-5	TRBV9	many	CASSVSGQGDQPQHF	TGTGCCAGCAGCGTATCGGGGCAGGGCGATCAGCCCCAGCATTTT
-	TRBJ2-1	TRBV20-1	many	CSASRARGLNEQFF	TGCAGTGCTAGCAGGGCTCGGGGATTGAATGAGCAGTTCTTC
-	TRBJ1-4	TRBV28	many	CASSFGGSGEKLFF	TGTGCCAGCAGTTTTGGAGGGAGTGGCGAAAAACTGTTTTTT
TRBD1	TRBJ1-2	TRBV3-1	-	CASRLSTTGVAGYTF	TGTGCCAGCAGGCTATCTACTACAGGGGTGGCTGGCTACACCTTC
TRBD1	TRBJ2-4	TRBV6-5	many	CASSSDRGKNIQYF	TGTGCCAGCAGTTCCGACAGGGGTAAAAACATTCAGTACTTC
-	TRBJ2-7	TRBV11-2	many	CASSLAGPAYEQYF	TGTGCCAGCAGCTTAGCGGGGCCAGCCTACGAGCAGTACTTC